Listed below are T cell receptor beta chains from one sample, sequenced in a study of T-cell memory formation after mild COVID-19. TCRdb redid the calling of the 5' RACE reads with MiXCR, one entry per CDR3 protein. The profile covers 350,000 to 450,000 distinct CDR3 sequences, with less than 25% appearing a single time and roughly 8.7% taken by the ten largest. The sequenced material came from PBMCs or a T cell subset sorted from them (not recorded which). All receptors come from an adult woman who had mild COVID-19 (a few samples of this study predate the infection). Cell type and time point are not known. Each CDR3 is given with its conserved first and last residue. The order of the fields is V gene, J gene, clone size, D gene, CDR3 DNA, CDR3 protein. The D gene is left open where the match is weak. Expanded clones get a size class; other rows say once, few or many, or leave the size out.

v_call: TRBV28; j_call: TRBJ2-1; clone_size: .; d_call: TRBD1; cdr3_nt: TGTGCCAGCAGTCGCCCCCCGGACAGGACCTACAATGAGCAGTTCTTC; cdr3_aa: CASSRPPDRTYNEQFF
v_call: TRBV2; j_call: TRBJ2-1; clone_size: .; d_call: TRBD2; cdr3_nt: TGTGCCAGCAAGGGCGGGGGGGTAGATGAGCAGTTCTTC; cdr3_aa: CASKGGGVDEQFF
v_call: TRBV6-2/TRBV6-3; j_call: TRBJ2-4; clone_size: .; d_call: TRBD1; cdr3_nt: TGTGCCAGCAGTAACCGGGACAGCCAAGCCAAAAACATTCAGTACTTC; cdr3_aa: CASSNRDSQAKNIQYF
v_call: TRBV2; j_call: TRBJ2-1; clone_size: .; d_call: .; cdr3_nt: TGTGCCAGCAGCGGGGGACAAAAGAGGGACTACAATGAGCAGTTCTTC; cdr3_aa: CASSGGQKRDYNEQFF
v_call: TRBV5-4; j_call: TRBJ2-3; clone_size: few; d_call: .; cdr3_nt: TGTGCCAGCAGCTTATGGGACGGACGCACAGATACGCAGTATTTT; cdr3_aa: CASSLWDGRTDTQYF
v_call: TRBV6-2/TRBV6-3; j_call: TRBJ2-1; clone_size: few; d_call: TRBD2; cdr3_nt: TGTGCCAGCAGGCACGGGGGAGGGAATGAGCAGTTCTTC; cdr3_aa: CASRHGGGNEQFF
v_call: TRBV12-3/TRBV12-4; j_call: TRBJ1-1; clone_size: .; d_call: .; cdr3_nt: TGTGCCACCTCACCCGGGCGGGCTGAAGCTTTCTTT; cdr3_aa: CATSPGRAEAFF
v_call: TRBV9; j_call: TRBJ1-5; clone_size: .; d_call: .; cdr3_nt: TGTGCCAGCAGCACCGGGACCCAGCCCCAGCATTTT; cdr3_aa: CASSTGTQPQHF
v_call: TRBV27; j_call: TRBJ1-2; clone_size: .; d_call: TRBD1; cdr3_nt: TGTGCCAGCTGTGGGACAGGGCTATTCTATGGCTACACCTTC; cdr3_aa: CASCGTGLFYGYTF
v_call: TRBV6-1; j_call: TRBJ2-7; clone_size: few; d_call: .; cdr3_nt: TGTGCCAGCAGAGAGGGGCAGGGAGGCGAGCAGTACTTC; cdr3_aa: CASREGQGGEQYF
v_call: TRBV12-3/TRBV12-4; j_call: TRBJ2-1; clone_size: few; d_call: TRBD2; cdr3_nt: TGTGCCAGCAGTCTACCTGGACTAGCGAGCTACAATGAGCAGTTCTTC; cdr3_aa: CASSLPGLASYNEQFF
v_call: TRBV6-1; j_call: TRBJ2-3; clone_size: .; d_call: .; cdr3_nt: TGTGCCAGCACTTACCGGGGGAGCACAGATACGCAGTATTTT; cdr3_aa: CASTYRGSTDTQYF
v_call: TRBV18; j_call: TRBJ2-5; clone_size: .; d_call: TRBD1; cdr3_nt: TGTGCCAGCTCACCACTCATAACAGGGGAAGAGACCCAGTACTTC; cdr3_aa: CASSPLITGEETQYF
v_call: TRBV7-2; j_call: TRBJ1-2; clone_size: many; d_call: .; cdr3_nt: TGTGCCAGCAGCATTCGGTTTGGGGGCTACACCTTC; cdr3_aa: CASSIRFGGYTF
v_call: TRBV23-1; j_call: TRBJ1-2; clone_size: .; d_call: .; cdr3_nt: TGCGCCAGCAGTCAATCGCCGGGGATCTATGGCTACACCTTC; cdr3_aa: CASSQSPGIYGYTF
v_call: TRBV7-6; j_call: TRBJ2-6; clone_size: few; d_call: TRBD1; cdr3_nt: TGTGCCAGCAGCTCCGTGACAGGGCCTAGCATTTACTCTGGGGCCAACGTCCTGACTTTC; cdr3_aa: CASSSVTGPSIYSGANVLTF
v_call: TRBV30; j_call: TRBJ2-4; clone_size: .; d_call: .; cdr3_nt: TGTGCCTGGAGTAGGGGGGTAGGGAACATTCAGTACTTC; cdr3_aa: CAWSRGVGNIQYF
v_call: TRBV5-5; j_call: TRBJ1-5; clone_size: few; d_call: .; cdr3_nt: TGTGCCAGCAGCTTGGGGGCAGTTTATAGCAATCAGCCCCAGCATTTT; cdr3_aa: CASSLGAVYSNQPQHF
v_call: TRBV9; j_call: TRBJ2-5; clone_size: .; d_call: TRBD2; cdr3_nt: TGTGCCAGCAGCCCAACCCTCGGACTAGCGGGGGCCCCCCAAGAGACCCAGTACTTC; cdr3_aa: CASSPTLGLAGAPQETQYF
v_call: TRBV25-1; j_call: TRBJ2-5; clone_size: .; d_call: TRBD1; cdr3_nt: TGTGCCAGCAGTGAAAGGGGGCCCTCCCCAGGGTGGGAGACCCAGTACTTC; cdr3_aa: CASSERGPSPGWETQYF
v_call: TRBV4-1; j_call: TRBJ1-5; clone_size: .; d_call: .; cdr3_nt: TGCGCCAGCAGTAGGCGGGTGGCTCAGCCCCAGCATTTT; cdr3_aa: CASSRRVAQPQHF
v_call: TRBV4-3; j_call: TRBJ2-1; clone_size: .; d_call: TRBD2; cdr3_nt: TGCGCCAGCAGCCAAGGGGCAAGCGGGGTCAAGGTGCAGTTCTTC; cdr3_aa: CASSQGASGVKVQFF
v_call: TRBV11-2; j_call: TRBJ2-5; clone_size: few; d_call: TRBD1; cdr3_nt: TGTGCCAGCAGCCAGGGGGCGGGACAGGGGGAGACCCAGTACTTC; cdr3_aa: CASSQGAGQGETQYF